The clone carrying this T cell receptor (beta chain) was seen many times. Germline CDR1 reads SGHVS; CDR2 reads FQNEAQ. V lost 1 base, J lost 6 bases, and 16 bases lay in between. This CDR3 is built from 15 residues. The sample belongs to a study of T cells in Graves' hyperthyroidism and ophthalmopathy. RNA transcripts served as the template for amplifying TCR beta CDR3 regions. During a first-round RT-PCR of the TCR CDR3, the HTBI primer set was used. A single record per CDR3 protein comes from TCRdb applying MiXCR to the multiplex PCR reads. The sample holds hundreds of thousands of distinct CDR3 sequences, roughly 19% seen once.

J is TRBJ2-7 and V is TRBV7-8; tentatively, D is TRBD1 (5 bases). This TCR was recovered from a man aged 50-59 years with Graves' ophthalmopathy. Sequenced material: blood. The CDR3 nucleotides are TGTGCCAGCAGCTTAGGCAGGGTCAGACTGAGCGAGCAGTACTTC. It codes for CASSLGRVRLSEQYF.